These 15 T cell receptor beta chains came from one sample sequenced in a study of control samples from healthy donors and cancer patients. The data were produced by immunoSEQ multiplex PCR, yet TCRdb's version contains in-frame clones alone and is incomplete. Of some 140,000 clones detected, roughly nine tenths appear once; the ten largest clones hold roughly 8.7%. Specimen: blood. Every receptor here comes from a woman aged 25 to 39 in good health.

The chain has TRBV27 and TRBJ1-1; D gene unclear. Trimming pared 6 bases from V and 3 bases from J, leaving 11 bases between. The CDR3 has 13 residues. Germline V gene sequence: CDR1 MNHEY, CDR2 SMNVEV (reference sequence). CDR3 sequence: CASRSNQYTEAFF. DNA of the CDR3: TGTGCCAGCAGATCAAACCAATACACTGAAGCTTTCTTT.

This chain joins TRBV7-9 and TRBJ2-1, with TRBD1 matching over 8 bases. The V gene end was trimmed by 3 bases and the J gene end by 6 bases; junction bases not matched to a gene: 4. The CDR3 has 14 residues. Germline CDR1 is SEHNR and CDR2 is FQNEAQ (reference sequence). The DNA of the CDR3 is TGTGCCAGCAGCTTGATGACAGGGGTCAATGAGCAGTTCTTC. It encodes CASSLMTGVNEQFF.

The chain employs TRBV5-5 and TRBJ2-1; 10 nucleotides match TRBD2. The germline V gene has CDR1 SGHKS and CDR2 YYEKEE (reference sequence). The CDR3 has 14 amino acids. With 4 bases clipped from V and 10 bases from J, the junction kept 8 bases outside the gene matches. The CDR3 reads CASSPTFSGGEQFF. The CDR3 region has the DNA TGTGCCAGCAGCCCGACTTTTAGCGGGGGGGAGCAGTTCTTC. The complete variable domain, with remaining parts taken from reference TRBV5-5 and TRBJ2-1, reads DAGVTQSPTHLIKTRGQQVTLRCSPISGHKSVSWYQQVLGQGPQFIFQYYEKEERGRGNFPDRFSARQFPNYSSELNVNALLLGDSALYLCASSPTFSGGEQFFGPGTRLTVL.

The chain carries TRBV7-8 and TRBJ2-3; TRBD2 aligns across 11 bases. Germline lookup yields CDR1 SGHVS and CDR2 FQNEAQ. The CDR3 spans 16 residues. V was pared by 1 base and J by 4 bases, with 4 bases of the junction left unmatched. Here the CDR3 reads CASSLVGSGRADTQYF. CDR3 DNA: TGTGCCAGCAGCTTAGTCGGTAGCGGGAGGGCAGATACGCAGTATTTT. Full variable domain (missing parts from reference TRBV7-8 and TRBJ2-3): GAGVSQSPRYKVAKRGQDVALRCDPISGHVSLFWYQQALGQGPEFLTYFQNEAQLDKSGLPSDRFFAERPEGSVSTLKIQRTQQEDSAVYLCASSLVGSGRADTQYFGPGTRLTVL.

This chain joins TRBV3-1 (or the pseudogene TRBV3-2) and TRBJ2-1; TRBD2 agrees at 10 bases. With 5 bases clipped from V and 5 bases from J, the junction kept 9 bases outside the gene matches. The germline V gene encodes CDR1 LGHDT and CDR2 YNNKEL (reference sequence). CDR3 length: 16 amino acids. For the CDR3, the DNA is TGTGCCAGCAGCGATTTAGCGGGAGGAATGAACAATGAGCAGTTCTTC. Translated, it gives CASSDLAGGMNNEQFF.

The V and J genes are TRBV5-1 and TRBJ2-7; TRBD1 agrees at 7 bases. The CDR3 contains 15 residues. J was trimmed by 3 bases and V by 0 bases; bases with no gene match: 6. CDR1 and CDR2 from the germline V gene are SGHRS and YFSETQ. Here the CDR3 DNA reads TGCGCCAGCAGCTTGGCCCGGGACAGAAGCTACGAGCAGTACTTC. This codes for CASSLARDRSYEQYF.

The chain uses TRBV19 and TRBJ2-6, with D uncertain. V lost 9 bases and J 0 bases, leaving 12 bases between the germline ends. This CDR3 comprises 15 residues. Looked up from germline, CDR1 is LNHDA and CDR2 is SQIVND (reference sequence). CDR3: CASKSVVSGANVLTF. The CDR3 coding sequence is TGTGCCAGCAAATCAGTCGTCTCTGGGGCCAACGTCCTGACTTTC.

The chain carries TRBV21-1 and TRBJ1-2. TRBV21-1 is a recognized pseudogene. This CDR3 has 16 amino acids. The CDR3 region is CASSSPIAGDPGGYTF. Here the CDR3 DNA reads TGTGCCAGCAGCTCCCCTATAGCGGGAGACCCGGGAGGCTACACCTTC.

The CDR3 nucleotides read TGTGCCAGCAGTTCGACACTCGGCCAAGAGGGCAATCAGCCCCAGCATTTT. Its translation is CASSSTLGQEGNQPQHF. The V gene is TRBV27, the J gene TRBJ1-5; D gene ambiguous. The CDR3 length is 17 residues. The V end was cut by 4 bases, the J end by 2 bases, with 18 bases between. CDR1 and CDR2 (germline): MNHEY, SMNVEV (reference sequence).

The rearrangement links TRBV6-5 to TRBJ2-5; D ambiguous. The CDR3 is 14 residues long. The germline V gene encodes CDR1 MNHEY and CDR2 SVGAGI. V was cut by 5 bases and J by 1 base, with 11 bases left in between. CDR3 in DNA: TGTGCCAGCAGTCCTACCCGGGTCCAAGAGACCCAGTACTTC. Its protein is CASSPTRVQETQYF.

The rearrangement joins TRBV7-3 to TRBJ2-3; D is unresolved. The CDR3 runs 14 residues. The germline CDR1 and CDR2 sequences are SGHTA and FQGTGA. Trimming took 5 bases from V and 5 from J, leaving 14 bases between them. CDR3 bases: TGTGCCAGCAGCCACTACCCGGGTCTAGATACGCAGTATTTT. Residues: CASSHYPGLDTQYF. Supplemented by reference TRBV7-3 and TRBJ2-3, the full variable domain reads GAGVSQTPSNKVTEKGKYVELRCDPISGHTALYWYRQSLGQGPEFLIYFQGTGAADDSGLPNDRFFAVRPEGSVSTLKIQRTERGDSAVYLCASSHYPGLDTQYFGPGTRLTVL.

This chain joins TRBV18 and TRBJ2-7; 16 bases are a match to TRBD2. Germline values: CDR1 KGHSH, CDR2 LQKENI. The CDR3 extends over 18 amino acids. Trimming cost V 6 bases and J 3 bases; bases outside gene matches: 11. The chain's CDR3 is CASSLVPGLAGGFYEQYF. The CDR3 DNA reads TGTGCCAGCTCTCTCGTCCCGGGACTAGCGGGAGGGTTCTACGAGCAGTACTTC.

In nucleotides, the CDR3 is TGTGCCAGCAGTGACCAGGGCTATGGCTACACCTTC. As protein: CASSDQGYGYTF. V usage is TRBV2 and J usage is TRBJ1-2, with D possibly being TRBD1 (5 bases). Germline V gene lookup returns CDR1 SNHLY and CDR2 FYNNEI. The germline V and J ends were trimmed by 3 bases and 4 bases, with 6 bases remaining between them. The CDR3 contains 12 residues.

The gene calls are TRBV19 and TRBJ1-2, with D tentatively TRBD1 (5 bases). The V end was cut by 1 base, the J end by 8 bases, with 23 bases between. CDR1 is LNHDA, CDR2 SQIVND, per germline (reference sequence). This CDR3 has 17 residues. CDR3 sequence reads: CASSIVYPTGGIGGYTF. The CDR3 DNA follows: TGTGCCAGTAGTATAGTATACCCGACGGGGGGGATAGGCGGCTACACCTTC.

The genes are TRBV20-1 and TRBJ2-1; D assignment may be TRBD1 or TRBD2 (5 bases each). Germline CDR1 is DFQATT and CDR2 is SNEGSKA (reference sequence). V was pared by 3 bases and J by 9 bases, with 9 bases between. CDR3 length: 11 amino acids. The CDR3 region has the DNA TGCAGTGCTAGGGGAGACAGTGAGCAGTTCTTC. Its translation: CSARGDSEQFF.